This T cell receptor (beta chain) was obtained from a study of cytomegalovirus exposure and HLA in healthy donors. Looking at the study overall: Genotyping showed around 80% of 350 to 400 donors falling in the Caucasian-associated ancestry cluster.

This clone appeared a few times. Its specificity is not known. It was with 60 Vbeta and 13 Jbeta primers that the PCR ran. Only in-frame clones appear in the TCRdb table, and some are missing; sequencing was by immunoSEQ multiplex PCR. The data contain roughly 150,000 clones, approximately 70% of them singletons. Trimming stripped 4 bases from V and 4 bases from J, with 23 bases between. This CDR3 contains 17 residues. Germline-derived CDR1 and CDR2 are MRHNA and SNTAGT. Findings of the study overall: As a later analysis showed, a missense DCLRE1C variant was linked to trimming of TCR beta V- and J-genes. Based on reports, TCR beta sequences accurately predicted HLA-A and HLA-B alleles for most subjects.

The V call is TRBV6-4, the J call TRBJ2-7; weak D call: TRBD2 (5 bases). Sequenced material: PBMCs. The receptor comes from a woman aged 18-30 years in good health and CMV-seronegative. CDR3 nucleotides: TGTGCCAGCAGTGCCTCGCCACCCGGCGAGGGCCCATACGAGCAGTACGTC. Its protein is CASSASPPGEGPYEQYV.